The 8 T cell receptor beta chains below come from one sample, sequenced in a study of blood T cell repertoires in COVID-19. The table came from immunoSEQ multiplex PCR; TCRdb's copy has only in-frame clones and leaves some out. In the table there are 90,000 or so clones, around three quarters of which are singletons. The specimen was peripheral blood. Receptor source: a woman aged 55-70 years in a cohort sampled during active or convalescent COVID-19.

The chain employs TRBV30 and TRBJ1-6; 7 bases align to TRBD1. V lost 4 bases, J lost 5 bases, and 5 bases stayed unmatched. The germline V gene has CDR1 GTSNPN and CDR2 SVGIG (reference sequence). This CDR3 is 14 amino acids long. The CDR3 DNA reads as TGTGCCTGGACGACAGGGCAGGATAATTCACCCCTCCACTTT. Translation gives CAWTTGQDNSPLHF.

V gene TRBV7-9 combines with J gene TRBJ2-1; 13 positions agree with TRBD2. The trim removed 5 bases at V and 9 bases at J, leaving 7 bases unmatched. The CDR3 spans 15 residues. CDR1 is SEHNR and CDR2 is FQNEAQ in the germline V gene (reference sequence). CDR3 sequence (DNA): TGTGCCAGCAGCCCAAGGACTAGCGGGGGAGGTGAGCAGTTCTTC. It translates to CASSPRTSGGGEQFF. Based on the CDR3 plus reference TRBV7-9 and TRBJ2-1, the full variable domain is DTGVSQNPRHKITKRGQNVTFRCDPISEHNRLYWYRQTLGQGPEFLTYFQNEAQLEKSRLLSDRFSAERPKGSFSTLEIQRTEQGDSAMYLCASSPRTSGGGEQFFGPGTRLTVL.

The CDR3 reads CAISELGQSFVTF. Here the CDR3 DNA reads TGTGCCATCAGTGAGTTAGGACAGTCATTCGTGACTTTC. The chain recombines TRBV10-3 with TRBJ2-6, with D possibly matching TRBD1 (6 bases). The CDR3 runs to 13 residues. V was shortened by 1 base and J by 17 bases, with 15 bases between the two germline ends. In germline, CDR1 is ENHRY, CDR2 SYGVKD.

V usage is TRBV5-6 and J usage is TRBJ2-5; TRBD1 matches at 8 bases. Germline lookup yields CDR1 SGHDT and CDR2 YYEEEE. V dropped 4 bases and J dropped 4; count of bases not matched to a gene: 6. This CDR3 has 14 residues. CDR3 amino acids: CASSEAGTGETQYF. In nucleotides, the CDR3 is TGTGCCAGCAGCGAGGCCGGGACAGGAGAGACCCAGTACTTC.

The chain is built from TRBV29-1 and TRBJ1-2; a possible D gene is TRBD1 (6 bases). Germline CDR1 is SQVTM and CDR2 is ANQGSEA. V dropped 0 bases and J dropped 6 bases, with 8 bases sitting between them. This CDR3 is 12 amino acids long. CDR3 loop: CSVEDPGDGYTF. In DNA form, the CDR3 reads TGCAGCGTTGAAGATCCAGGGGATGGCTACACCTTC.

J is TRBJ2-1 and V is TRBV4-2, with D perhaps TRBD2 (7 bases). Germline values: CDR1 LGHNA, CDR2 YNFKEQ. CDR3 size: 16 residues. The germline V and J ends were trimmed by 0 bases and 8 bases, with 17 bases remaining between them. The CDR3 spells CASSQEGLGGVYEQFF. The CDR3 DNA is TGTGCCAGCAGCCAAGAAGGGCTAGGGGGGGTCTATGAGCAGTTCTTC.

The rearrangement links TRBV10-2 to TRBJ1-3; TRBD1 aligns across 7 bases. The V and J ends lost 6 bases and 2 bases, in that order; junction bases with no gene match: 10. CDR3 size: 16 residues. In germline, CDR1 is WSHSY, CDR2 SAAADI. The CDR3 sequence: CASRDRDRKPGNTIYF. The CDR3 nucleotides read TGCGCCAGCAGAGACCGGGACAGAAAGCCTGGAAACACCATATATTTT.

CDR3 sequence: CASSYAGTSTDTQYF. The CDR3 region has the DNA TGTGCCAGCAGCTATGCCGGGACTAGCACAGATACGCAGTATTTT. The chain couples TRBV9 to TRBJ2-3; D is perhaps TRBD2 (6 bases). With 4 bases removed from V and 0 bases from J, the gap between germline ends came to 12 bases. Germline V CDR1 and CDR2: SGDLS, YYNGEE. There are 15 residues in the CDR3.